This entry describes one TCR beta chain. The antigen it binds to is not known. No base-level quality is on record; no much larger clone is a single base apart. Collaborating institutions collected whole blood in K2EDTA tubes following their own protocols. For TCRbeta analysis, collaborators shipped samples in one of three forms: frozen whole blood, isolated PBMCs, or DNA extracted from either of those sample types. The sample originates from a study of blood T cell repertoires in COVID-19 (dated by TCRdb to 2019 to 2021). Study-wide context: The collaborator samples originated in the United States, Italy and Spain and spanned the acute and convalescent phases of COVID-19. Nearly every sample came with metadata listing a de-identified subject ID, COVID-19 status, age in years and sex. The samples were drawn from two sources: the first 160 participants of the ongoing ImmuneRACE study, and fewer than 1,500 subjects contributed by 6 global collaborators. The repertoires were made available in a free public database intended to serve as a resource for research on the immune response to SARS-CoV-2. The dataset comprised deeply sampled blood TCRbeta repertoires from subjects exposed to, actively infected with, or recovered from COVID-19. Where HLA class I and class II types were available, the types were taken from metadata supplied by the sample provider, not from assay-based typing. The prospective study material was composed of cDNA or gDNA derived from T cells, B-cell-depleted T cells, or PBMCs. Results the study describes overall, beyond this receptor: How much clinical and demographic metadata was included differed by source and by participant, and the metadata was provided uncurated.

Looking up the germline V gene (reference sequence) yields CDR1 SEHNR and CDR2 FQNEAQ. The germline V end is reduced by 5 bases and the J end by 6 bases; junction bases left unmatched: 1. The CDR3 spans 13 residues, from the cysteine through the phenylalanine. Here the CDR3 DNA is all that survives: 39 bases in frame from base 1. The immunoSEQ Assay, a bias-controlled multiplex PCR, was used to amplify TCRbeta CDR3 regions from genomic DNA. From the authors' description of their analysis: Within the assay, amplification of reference gene primers was used to estimate how many nucleated cells each sample contained. To quantify the absolute abundance of each unique TCRbeta CDR3 rearrangement, sequence reads were collapsed and filtered. For each sample, productive Simpson clonality was calculated by taking the square root of Simpson's diversity index across productive rearrangements. The clones in this table, taken by TCRdb from immuneACCESS, are in-frame only. Not every clone is retained; where verified, under half of the shortfall comes from an unresolved V gene, and the cause of the rest is unknown. V and J calls and clone size come straight from that table; D and trimming were deduced from the DNA. The sample table contains approximately 230,000 clones; only one count was recorded for about 79% of them. About 9% of the sample is in the top ten clones.

The sequence came from an elderly man with acute or convalescent COVID-19. Sequencing was performed on peripheral blood. In this chain, TRBV7-9 is recombined with TRBJ2-7, with 13 middle bases fitting TRBD2. The CDR3 protein sequence reads: CASSRTSGGEQYF. The nucleotides read TGTGCCAGCAGCCGGACTAGCGGGGGCGAGCAGTACTTC.